This T cell receptor beta chain was profiled in a study of blood T cell repertoires in COVID-19. Study context: Sources were T cells, B-cell-depleted T cells, or PBMCs; the material itself was cDNA or gDNA.

Unmatched junction bases numbered 12, after V lost 5 bases and J lost 4 bases. The CDR3 is 17 residues long. Germline V gives CDR1 MNHEY, CDR2 SMNVEV (reference sequence). Original data processing: Estimates of nucleated cell counts were drawn from the amplification of reference gene primers. TCRdb keeps only in-frame clones here, not all; method: immunoSEQ multiplex PCR. The DNA gave D and trimming, while V, J and clone size come from that table. The data hold roughly 150,000 clones, with approximately 90% observed a single time. Sequences were obtained from peripheral blood. The chain has TRBV27 and TRBJ2-1, with 9 bases lining up with TRBD1. The clonotype originates from a man between 18 and 35 years old with COVID-19, enrolled during active disease. The chain's CDR3 is CASSPILGQGIYNEQFF. CDR3 in DNA: TGTGCCAGCAGTCCTATATTAGGACAGGGGATTTACAATGAGCAGTTCTTC.